These 22 T cell receptor beta chains came from one sample sequenced in a study of T cell repertoires in cytomegalovirus infection. TCRdb recomputed calls from the reads with MiXCR, one row per CDR3 protein. The data show approximately 910,000 distinct CDR3 sequences, around 32% seen once. What these receptors recognize is not known. The specimen comprised cultured CD8+ T cells from PBMCs, sampled from culture after CMV antigen stimulation. These receptors were collected from a human donor in good health (CMV status not recorded). Some clones in this sample may be carry-over from other donors' samples.

The chain joins TRBV7-2 to TRBJ1-2, with a tentative D call TRBD1 (6 bases). Germline assignment: CDR1 SGHTA and CDR2 FQGNSA. The CDR3 spans 15 residues. Trimming stripped 3 bases from V and 8 bases from J, with 19 bases between. The CDR3 sequence is CASSLMTRDTGGYTF. CDR3 bases: TGTGCCAGCAGCTTGATGACCAGGGATACAGGGGGCTACACCTTC.

The rearrangement uses TRBV4-2 and TRBJ2-1, with no clear D. The CDR3 has 17 amino acids. The germline V gene encodes CDR1 LGHNA and CDR2 YNFKEQ. V shed 0 bases and J shed 0 bases, with 12 bases lying between them. The DNA for the CDR3 is TGTGCCAGCAGCCAAGATAGGGCCACGAGCTCCTACAATGAGCAGTTCTTC. It translates to CASSQDRATSSYNEQFF.

This clonotype has a handful of counts. The V call is TRBV27, the J call TRBJ1-1; D is undetermined. Deletions cut 6 bases from V and 4 bases from J, with 18 bases between. This CDR3 contains 15 residues. In germline, CDR1 is MNHEY, CDR2 SMNVEV (reference sequence). The CDR3 here is CASSLVLSSGTEAFF. DNA for the CDR3: TGTGCCAGCAGCCTTGTCCTGTCCTCGGGCACTGAAGCTTTCTTT.

The V and J genes are TRBV6-6 and TRBJ1-1; 10 nucleotides match TRBD1. Germline trimming cut 6 bases from V and 7 bases from J; bases unmatched to any gene: 5. Germline V gene data show CDR1 as MNHNY and CDR2 as SVGAGI (reference sequence). The CDR3 has 13 amino acids. CDR3 amino acids: CASSLGTGDEAFF. The CDR3 DNA follows: TGTGCCAGCAGCTTAGGGACAGGGGATGAAGCTTTCTTT.

The V call is TRBV6-1, the J call TRBJ2-2; 9 bases align to TRBD2. The CDR3 is made up of 18 amino acids. Per germline, CDR1 MNHNS and CDR2 SASEGT. Trimming removed 3 bases from V and 2 bases from J; junction bases left unmatched: 10. The CDR3 DNA follows: TGTGCCAGCAGTGATCCCTTAGCGGGGGTACCCAACACCGGGGAGCTGTTTTTT. Protein sequence: CASSDPLAGVPNTGELFF.

In regard to this clonotype: This may be a read error, as it is one base from a much larger clone. The V gene is TRBV7-8, the J gene TRBJ2-2; unclear D gene. Trimming stripped 4 bases from V and 6 bases from J, with 18 bases between. The length of the CDR3 is 16 residues. The germline V gene has CDR1 SGHVS and CDR2 FQNEAQ. The CDR3, as DNA: TGTGCCAGCAGCTCCCCGTCCCGGGTACGGTCCGGGGAGCTGTTTTTT. It encodes CASSSPSRVRSGELFF.

This clonotype was seen a few times. The chain combines TRBV15 with TRBJ2-4, with D possibly matching TRBD1 (5 bases). Germline CDR1 LNHNV, CDR2 YYDKDF (reference sequence). With 3 bases removed from V and 0 bases from J, the gap between germline ends came to 12 bases. The length of the CDR3 is 16 residues. CDR3 nucleotide sequence: TGTGCCACCAGCAGCCCCCTAGGGGTAGCCAAAAACATTCAGTACTTC. Translation gives CATSSPLGVAKNIQYF.

DNA for the CDR3: TGTGCCAGCCAGCTCGGGGCAAATTTCAAGGACTACACCTTC. It translates to CASQLGANFKDYTF. The chain combines TRBV27 with TRBJ1-2; D is perhaps TRBD1 (5 bases). Germline V gene sequence: CDR1 MNHEY, CDR2 SMNVEV (reference sequence). V lost 8 bases, J lost 10 bases, and 23 bases lay in between. The CDR3 totals 14 residues.

The chain employs TRBV7-9 and TRBJ2-7; the match to TRBD1 covers 11 bases. With 1 base clipped from V and 4 bases from J, the junction kept 3 bases outside the gene matches. The CDR3 is 15 residues long. Germline loops: CDR1 SEHNR, CDR2 FQNEAQ (reference sequence). CDR3 nucleotide sequence: TGTGCCAGCAGCTTAGGGGACAGGGGGATTTACGAGCAGTACTTC. Residues: CASSLGDRGIYEQYF. The full variable domain, with the rest looked up from reference TRBV7-9 and TRBJ2-7, is DTGVSQNPRHKITKRGQNVTFRCDPISEHNRLYWYRQTLGQGPEFLTYFQNEAQLEKSRLLSDRFSAERPKGSFSTLEIQRTEQGDSAMYLCASSLGDRGIYEQYFGPGTRLTVT.

J is TRBJ2-5 and V is TRBV28; D may be TRBD1 (6 bases). The germline V gene encodes CDR1 MDHEN and CDR2 SYDVKM. V shed 8 bases and J shed 5 bases, with 9 bases lying between them. The CDR3 loop spans 11 amino acids. DNA of the CDR3: TGTGCCAGCGCGAGGGGGGAGACCCAGTACTTC. Translation gives CASARGETQYF.

The rearrangement joins TRBV13 to TRBJ2-4; tentative D call: TRBD1 (5 bases). The CDR3 covers 14 residues. Germline V gives CDR1 PRHDT, CDR2 FYEKMQ (reference sequence). Trimming shortened V by 7 bases and J by 1 base, and 11 bases separated the two germline ends. CDR3 bases: TGTGCCAGCAAGGGGCGGTGGGCCAAAAACATTCAGTACTTC. This codes for CASKGRWAKNIQYF.

The V and J genes are TRBV27 and TRBJ2-3; TRBD2 agrees at 13 bases. Trimming cost V 2 bases and J 4 bases; bases outside gene matches: 3. Germline CDR1 and CDR2: MNHEY and SMNVEV (reference sequence). CDR3 size: 16 residues. CDR3 in amino acids: CASSLTSGGAPDTQYF. Written as DNA, the CDR3 is TGTGCCAGCAGTTTAACTAGCGGGGGGGCCCCAGATACGCAGTATTTT.

V and J are TRBV9 and TRBJ2-2, with 12 bases that match TRBD2. The trim removed 4 bases at V and 0 bases at J, leaving 4 bases unmatched. This CDR3 comprises 17 residues. Germline V gives CDR1 SGDLS, CDR2 YYNGEE. The CDR3 coding sequence is TGTGCCAGCAGCATGACTAGCGGGGGTCCGAACACCGGGGAGCTGTTTTTT. Residues: CASSMTSGGPNTGELFF.

V gene TRBV7-6 combines with J gene TRBJ2-2, with D perhaps TRBD2 (6 bases). Trimming took off 5 bases at V and 7 bases at J, with 14 bases between the two ends. There are 14 residues in the CDR3. From germline, CDR1 is SGHVS and CDR2 FNYEAQ. CDR3 sequence (DNA): TGTGCCAGCAGCCTTAGCGGCAGGATCGGGGAGCTGTTTTTT. Encoded protein: CASSLSGRIGELFF.

With respect to this clonotype: One end of the junction does not line up with germline, which may come from a read error. The V call is TRBV6-1, the J call TRBJ1-2, with TRBD1 as a possible D gene (6 bases). The CDR3 totals 14 residues. Germline-derived CDR1 and CDR2 are MNHNS and SASEGT. CDR3 coding DNA: TGTGCCAGCAGTGAAGGTGGGGGCGGCTATAGCTACACCTTC. Translation gives CASSEGGGGYSYTF.

This chain links TRBV7-9 with TRBJ2-7; the match to TRBD1 covers 12 bases. CDR3 size: 15 residues. Looked up from germline, CDR1 is SEHNR and CDR2 is FQNEAQ (reference sequence). Unmatched junction bases numbered 5, after V lost 3 bases and J lost 5 bases. The CDR3 DNA is TGTGCCAGCAGCTTCTCGGGACAGGGGGCACACGAGCAGTACTTC. Translating gives CASSFSGQGAHEQYF.

This clonotype was found many times. This sequence joins TRBV7-9 and TRBJ2-5, with unresolved D. Germline CDR1 is SEHNR and CDR2 is FQNEAQ (reference sequence). V was clipped by 3 bases and J by 0 bases, with 8 bases between them. CDR3 size: 14 residues. The CDR3 DNA follows: TGTGCCAGCAGCTTTGGAGACAACCAAGAGACCCAGTACTTC. Protein product: CASSFGDNQETQYF.

The genes are TRBV27 and TRBJ1-2; TRBD1 matches 9 bases. This CDR3 region has 13 residues. Losses at the gene ends were 5 bases for V and 8 bases for J; bases not matched to a gene: 6. Germline V lookup: CDR1 MNHEY, CDR2 SMNVEV (reference sequence). The CDR3 loop reads CASSQGQGQGYTF. For the CDR3, the DNA is TGTGCCAGCAGTCAGGGACAGGGACAAGGCTACACCTTC.

The rearrangement joins TRBV6-2 or TRBV6-3 to TRBJ2-7, with D perhaps being TRBD1 or TRBD2 (5 bases each). Germline CDR1 reads MNHEY; CDR2 reads SVGEGT. The CDR3 is made up of 15 amino acids. Deletions cut 6 bases from V and 2 bases from J, with 17 bases between. CDR3 sequence: CASSLTWDGTYEQYV. Written as DNA, the CDR3 is TGTGCCAGCAGCTTAACATGGGACGGCACCTACGAGCAGTACGTC.

A few counts support this clonotype. The chain carries TRBV12-3 or TRBV12-4 and TRBJ2-2; D may be TRBD1 (6 bases). The CDR3 runs 15 residues. Deletions cut 0 bases from V and 3 bases from J, with 8 bases between. The DNA for the CDR3 is TGTGCCAGCAGTTTAGCACAGGGACACACCGGGGAGCTGTTTTTT. It yields the protein CASSLAQGHTGELFF.

This sequence joins TRBV7-6 and TRBJ2-5; tentatively, D is TRBD1 or TRBD2 (5 bases each). The CDR3 covers 17 residues. Germline V gives CDR1 SGHVS, CDR2 FNYEAQ. The V and J ends lost 5 bases and 2 bases respectively, with 21 bases between them. CDR3 DNA: TGTGCCAGCAGCGTCGGGGTCCACAGGTCCGGACAAGAGACCCAGTACTTC. Translating it yields CASSVGVHRSGQETQYF.

The chain carries TRBV7-9 and TRBJ2-5; possible D gene TRBD2, 5 bases. The ends were cut back, 6 bases at V and 0 bases at J, with 17 bases in the middle. The CDR3 is 16 residues long. Per the germline V gene, CDR1 is SEHNR and CDR2 is FQNEAQ (reference sequence). The CDR3 DNA is TGTGCCAGCAGACAATTGGACGGGGTGTACCAAGAGACCCAGTACTTC. Protein: CASRQLDGVYQETQYF. Supplemented by reference TRBV7-9 and TRBJ2-5, the full variable domain reads DTGVSQNPRHKITKRGQNVTFRCDPISEHNRLYWYRQTLGQGPEFLTYFQNEAQLEKSRLLSDRFSAERPKGSFSTLEIQRTEQGDSAMYLCASRQLDGVYQETQYFGPGTRLLVL.